The 18 T cell receptor beta chains presented below share a single source sample, sequenced in a study of T-cell reconstitution after alpha-beta-depleted transplantation in children (dated by TCRdb to the mid-2010s). The library relied on PCR. Sequencer: Illumina HiSeq 2500. TCR library preparation used molecular barcoding, with unique molecular identifiers applied to normalize quantification of the TCRbeta repertoire. Using fastp at Q25 and MiXCR, TCRdb reprocessed the public reads and kept productive beta chains. Duplicate CDR3 protein sequences are folded into a single record with the most common DNA and genes. This sample lists 25,000 to 30,000 distinct CDR3 sequences; around 6.3% were detected once. The top ten clonotypes cover roughly 7% of the sample. The treatment or condition label, read with the paper, signifies: allogeneic hematopoietic cell transplantation with graft depleted of TCRalphabeta T cells and CD19 B cells.

The sample in question was PBMCs, mostly from graft donor cells, obtained 180 days after TCRalphabeta/CD19-depleted stem cell transplant. These receptors all come from a male patient younger than 18 who had a stem cell transplant for acute myeloid leukemia, so the T cells may come from the graft donor.

The sample holds many counts of this clonotype. The chain joins TRBV7-2 to TRBJ2-3, with D perhaps matching TRBD1 or TRBD2 (5 bases each). In germline, CDR1 is SGHTA, CDR2 FQGNSA. V was cut by 1 base and J by 0 bases, with 14 bases left in between. The CDR3 length is 17 residues. CDR3 DNA: TGTGCCAGCAGCTTAGGGCCAACGGGGCCTAGCACAGATACGCAGTATTTT. Its translation: CASSLGPTGPSTDTQYF.

This clonotype was seen many times. The chain is built from TRBV6-2 or TRBV6-3 and TRBJ2-2; D remains ambiguous. The CDR3 extends over 16 amino acids. The germline V gene encodes CDR1 MNHEY and CDR2 SVGEGT. Trimming removed 0 bases from V and 8 bases from J, with 16 bases in between. The CDR3 reads CASSYSGPLTGGELFF. For the CDR3, the DNA is TGTGCCAGCAGTTACTCCGGGCCCTTAACTGGAGGGGAGCTGTTTTTT.

This clonotype was observed a few times. J is TRBJ2-1 and V is TRBV28, with D possibly called TRBD1 or TRBD2 (5 bases each). Germline assignment: CDR1 MDHEN and CDR2 SYDVKM. The length of the CDR3 is 16 residues. V was trimmed by 4 bases and J by 4 bases, leaving 17 bases between them. The CDR3 protein is CASSSISPGTYNEQFF. The CDR3, as DNA: TGTGCCAGCAGTTCCATATCCCCCGGGACGTACAATGAGCAGTTCTTC.

This clonotype was seen ten or more times. V usage is TRBV11-2 and J usage is TRBJ2-1, with 12 bases matching TRBD1. This CDR3 is 15 amino acids long. The V gene's germline CDR1 is SGHAT and CDR2 FQNNGV. V trimming: 1 base; J trimming: 8 bases; junction bases outside the gene matches: 3. Here the CDR3 reads CASSLGDRGRDEQFF. The CDR3 DNA follows: TGTGCCAGCAGCTTAGGGGACAGGGGGCGTGATGAGCAGTTCTTC.

The sample holds many counts of this clonotype. This chain uses TRBV7-3 with TRBJ2-3; TRBD2 matches 7 bases. CDR3 length equals 17 residues. V lost 5 bases, J lost 1 base, and 12 bases stayed unmatched. The germline V gene has CDR1 SGHTA and CDR2 FQGTGA. CDR3 residues: CASSPMAAGRGTDTQYF. The CDR3 DNA sequence: TGTGCCAGCAGCCCCATGGCAGCGGGACGTGGCACAGATACGCAGTATTTT.

The chain couples TRBV5-4 to TRBJ2-5; 8 positions match TRBD2. The CDR3 length is 14 residues. CDR1 is SGHNT, CDR2 YYREEE, per germline (reference sequence). Trimming removed 4 bases from V and 5 bases from J; junction bases left unmatched: 7. This CDR3 is CASSPAGLGETQYF. The DNA for the CDR3 is TGTGCCAGCAGCCCAGCGGGACTAGGGGAGACCCAGTACTTC. Combining the CDR3 with reference TRBV5-4 and TRBJ2-5 gives the whole variable domain ETGVTQSPTHLIKTRGQQVTLRCSSQSGHNTVSWYQQALGQGPQFIFQYYREEENGRGNFPPRFSGLQFPNYSSELNVNALELDDSALYLCASSPAGLGETQYFGPGTRLLVL.

This clonotype occurred many times. The chain is built from TRBV20-1 and TRBJ2-7; D unresolved. CDR3 size: 13 residues. Germline V gene sequence: CDR1 DFQATT, CDR2 SNEGSKA (reference sequence). V lost 0 bases to trimming and J lost 2 bases, with 8 bases between them. CDR3 amino acids: CSARDGRAYEQYV. The CDR3 region has the DNA TGCAGTGCTAGAGATGGTAGGGCCTACGAGCAGTACGTC.

This clonotype was counted a single time. A much larger clone sits a single nucleotide away, making a read error possible. The gene calls are TRBV11-1 and TRBJ2-7; no clear D. CDR1 and CDR2 from the germline V gene are SGHAT and FQDESV (reference sequence). This CDR3 spans 14 amino acids. Trimming took off 1 base at V and 7 bases at J, with 14 bases between the two ends. CDR3 sequence: CASSLGGIWWEQYF. For the CDR3, the DNA is TGTGCCAGCAGCTTAGGTGGTATTTGGTGGGAGCAGTACTTC.

This clonotype has at least ten counts. V and J are TRBV12-3 or TRBV12-4 and TRBJ1-2; the match to TRBD1 covers 12 bases. CDR3 length: 14 residues. Losses at the gene ends were 5 bases for V and 4 bases for J; bases not matched to a gene: 2. In nucleotides, the CDR3 is TGTGCCAGCAGTGGGACAGGGGGCGTCTATGGCTACACCTTC. Protein: CASSGTGGVYGYTF.

This clonotype was seen repeatedly, ten times or more. The chain is built from TRBV28 and TRBJ2-5, with 14 bases identical to TRBD2. The CDR3 length is 18 residues. After removal of 3 bases from V and 4 bases from J, the junction contained 10 bases not matched to a gene. Germline lookup yields CDR1 MDHEN and CDR2 SYDVKM. The chain's CDR3 is CASSFPAPGLAGVETQYF. As DNA, the CDR3 is TGTGCCAGCAGTTTTCCCGCGCCGGGACTAGCGGGAGTAGAGACCCAGTACTTC.

This clonotype was observed many times. The chain employs TRBV3-1 and TRBJ2-2; 8 nucleotides agree with TRBD2. CDR1 and CDR2 from the germline V gene are LGHDT and YNNKEL (reference sequence). The ends lost 4 bases at V and 0 bases at J; junction bases unmatched: 7. The CDR3 loop spans 17 amino acids. This chain's CDR3 is CASSLSSGRTNTGELFF. CDR3 sequence (DNA): TGTGCCAGCAGCCTTTCTAGCGGGCGAACGAACACCGGGGAGCTGTTTTTT.

This clonotype was picked up many times. The chain recombines TRBV4-2 with TRBJ2-1; TRBD2 agrees at 7 bases. CDR3 size: 16 residues. The J segment lost 1 base and the V segment lost 3 bases, leaving 6 bases of the junction unmatched. The germline V gene has CDR1 LGHNA and CDR2 YNFKEQ. The DNA of the CDR3 is TGTGCCAGCAGCCAGGTAGCGGGCCTGTCCTACAATGAGCAGTTCTTC. Its translation is CASSQVAGLSYNEQFF.

This clonotype was seen repeatedly, ten times or more. J is TRBJ1-3 and V is TRBV6-5, with 10 bases that match TRBD1. The germline gives CDR1 MNHEY, CDR2 SVGAGI. The CDR3 is 17 residues long. The ends lost 6 bases at V and 0 bases at J; junction bases unmatched: 8. CDR3 nucleotides: TGTGCCAGCAGCAGAAGACAGGGGGCCGTCTCTGGAAACACCATATATTTT. Its translation is CASSRRQGAVSGNTIYF.

This clonotype has a count of ten or more. The chain combines TRBV11-2 with TRBJ2-1, with D maybe TRBD2 (6 bases). The CDR3 loop spans 13 amino acids. Germline CDR1 and CDR2: SGHAT and FQNNGV. The ends were cut back, 1 base at V and 6 bases at J, with 7 bases in the middle. The CDR3 reads CASSLGGVNEQFF. The DNA of the CDR3 is TGTGCCAGCAGCTTAGGGGGGGTCAATGAGCAGTTCTTC. The full variable domain, rest sourced from reference TRBV11-2 and TRBJ2-1, is EAGVAQSPRYKIIEKRQSVAFWCNPISGHATLYWYQQILGQGPKLLIQFQNNGVVDDSQLPKDRFSAERLKGVDSTLKIQPAKLEDSAVYLCASSLGGVNEQFFGPGTRLTVL.

This clonotype was observed many times. This sequence joins TRBV7-2 and TRBJ2-7, with no clear D. Between the trimmed V and J ends, which lost 2 bases and 2 bases, there was a span of 16 bases. CDR3 length: 16 residues. Germline CDR1 reads SGHTA; CDR2 reads FQGNSA. DNA of the CDR3: TGTGCCAGCAGCTTATCCGGGCGGTATTACACCTACGAGCAGTACTTC. Translating it yields CASSLSGRYYTYEQYF.

Ten or more counts support this clonotype. The gene calls are TRBV5-4 and TRBJ2-5; D is perhaps TRBD2 (6 bases). Germline V lookup: CDR1 SGHNT, CDR2 YYREEE (reference sequence). The CDR3 has 16 residues. V was trimmed by 0 bases and J by 0 bases, leaving 12 bases between them. The CDR3 sequence: CASSLAAGLNQETQYF. The CDR3 DNA reads TGTGCCAGCAGCTTGGCCGCGGGATTGAACCAAGAGACCCAGTACTTC.

At least ten counts were recorded for this clonotype. The V gene is TRBV12-3 or TRBV12-4, the J gene TRBJ2-5; 9 bases fit TRBD1. V shed 5 bases, J shed 1 base, and the junction held 14 bases outside the gene matches. The CDR3 runs to 18 residues. Here the CDR3 reads CASSLTGGGSPLQETQYF. The CDR3 DNA is TGTGCCAGCAGTCTTACAGGGGGCGGGTCCCCTCTCCAAGAGACCCAGTACTTC.

This clonotype was observed many times. J is TRBJ2-7 and V is TRBV19; D remains unclear. The CDR3 has 12 residues. The V gene's germline CDR1 is LNHDA and CDR2 SQIVND (reference sequence). V was trimmed by 5 bases and J by 1 base, leaving 6 bases between them. The CDR3 spells CASSHGSYEQYF. CDR3 DNA sequence: TGTGCCAGTAGTCATGGGTCCTACGAGCAGTACTTC.